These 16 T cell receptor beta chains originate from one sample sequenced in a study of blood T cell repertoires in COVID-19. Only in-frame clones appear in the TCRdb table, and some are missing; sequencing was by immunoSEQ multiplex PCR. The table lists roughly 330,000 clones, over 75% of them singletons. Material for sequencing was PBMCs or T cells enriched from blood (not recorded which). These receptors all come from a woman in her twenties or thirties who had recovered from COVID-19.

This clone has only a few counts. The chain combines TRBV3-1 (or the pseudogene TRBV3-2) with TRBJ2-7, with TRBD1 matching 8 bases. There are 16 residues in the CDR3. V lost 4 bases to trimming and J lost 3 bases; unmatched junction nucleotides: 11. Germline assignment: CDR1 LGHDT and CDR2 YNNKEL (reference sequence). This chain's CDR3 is CASSPPTRQGFYEQYF. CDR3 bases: TGTGCCAGCAGCCCTCCCACGCGACAGGGGTTCTACGAGCAGTACTTC.

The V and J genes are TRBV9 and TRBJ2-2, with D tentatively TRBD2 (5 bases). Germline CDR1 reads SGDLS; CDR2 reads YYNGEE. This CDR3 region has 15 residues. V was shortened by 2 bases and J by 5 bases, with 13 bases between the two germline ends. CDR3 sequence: CASSVAGWVTGELFF. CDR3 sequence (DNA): TGTGCCAGCAGCGTGGCGGGTTGGGTGACCGGGGAGCTGTTTTTT.

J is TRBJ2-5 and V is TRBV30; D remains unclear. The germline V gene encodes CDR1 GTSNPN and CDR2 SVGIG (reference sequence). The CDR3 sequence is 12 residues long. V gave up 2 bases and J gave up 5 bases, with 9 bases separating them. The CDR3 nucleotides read TGTGCCTGGAGTTTGTCTCGGGAGACCCAGTACTTC. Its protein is CAWSLSRETQYF.

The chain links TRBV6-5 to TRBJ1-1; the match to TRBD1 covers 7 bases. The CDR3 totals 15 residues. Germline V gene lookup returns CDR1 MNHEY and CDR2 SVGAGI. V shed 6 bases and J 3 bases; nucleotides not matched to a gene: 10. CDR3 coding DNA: TGTGCCAGCAGCCTAAGGGTCAGGGGGGACACTGAAGCTTTCTTT. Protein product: CASSLRVRGDTEAFF.

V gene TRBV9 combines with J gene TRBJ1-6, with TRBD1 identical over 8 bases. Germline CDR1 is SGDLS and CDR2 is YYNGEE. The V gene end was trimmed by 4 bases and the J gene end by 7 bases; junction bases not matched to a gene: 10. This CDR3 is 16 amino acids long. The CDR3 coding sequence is TGTGCCAGCAGCTTCCGTGGACAGGGATCCAATTCACCCCTCCACTTT. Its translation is CASSFRGQGSNSPLHF. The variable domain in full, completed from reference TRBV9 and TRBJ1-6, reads DSGVTQTPKHLITATGQRVTLRCSPRSGDLSVYWYQQSLDQGLQFLIQYYNGEERAKGNILERFSAQQFPDLHSELNLSSLELGDSALYFCASSFRGQGSNSPLHFGNGTRLTVT.

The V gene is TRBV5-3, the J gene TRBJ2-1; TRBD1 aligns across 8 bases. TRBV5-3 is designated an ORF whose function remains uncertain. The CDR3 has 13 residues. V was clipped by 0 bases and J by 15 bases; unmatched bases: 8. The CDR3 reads CARSLGTGNNRFF. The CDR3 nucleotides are TGTGCCAGAAGCTTGGGGACAGGGAACAATCGGTTCTTC.

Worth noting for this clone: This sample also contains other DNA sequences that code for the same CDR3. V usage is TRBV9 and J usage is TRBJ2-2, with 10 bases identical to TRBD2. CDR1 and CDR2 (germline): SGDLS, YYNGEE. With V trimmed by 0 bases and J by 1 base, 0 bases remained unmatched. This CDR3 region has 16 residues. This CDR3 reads CASSVASGGNTGELFF. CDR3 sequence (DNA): TGTGCCAGCAGCGTAGCTAGCGGGGGGAACACCGGGGAGCTGTTTTTT.

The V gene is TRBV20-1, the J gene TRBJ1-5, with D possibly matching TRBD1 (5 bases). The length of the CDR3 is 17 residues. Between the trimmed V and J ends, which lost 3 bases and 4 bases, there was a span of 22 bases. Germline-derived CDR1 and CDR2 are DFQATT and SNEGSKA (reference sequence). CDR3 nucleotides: TGCAGTGCTAGTTTTTATACTGCTGACAGCAGGAATCAGCCCCAGCATTTT. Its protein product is CSASFYTADSRNQPQHF.

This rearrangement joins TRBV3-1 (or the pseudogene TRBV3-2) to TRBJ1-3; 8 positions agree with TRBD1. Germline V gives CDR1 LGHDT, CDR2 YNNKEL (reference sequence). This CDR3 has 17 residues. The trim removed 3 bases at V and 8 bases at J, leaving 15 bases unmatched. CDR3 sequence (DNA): TGTGCCAGCAGCCACGGACAGGGTTTGACATTCGGGGACACCATATATTTT. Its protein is CASSHGQGLTFGDTIYF.

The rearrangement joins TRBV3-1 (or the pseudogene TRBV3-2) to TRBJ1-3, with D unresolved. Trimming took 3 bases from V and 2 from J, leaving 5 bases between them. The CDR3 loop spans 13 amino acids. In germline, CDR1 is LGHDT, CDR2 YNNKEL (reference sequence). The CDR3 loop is CASSQGAGNTIYF. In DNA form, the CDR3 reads TGTGCCAGCAGCCAGGGAGCTGGAAACACCATATATTTT.

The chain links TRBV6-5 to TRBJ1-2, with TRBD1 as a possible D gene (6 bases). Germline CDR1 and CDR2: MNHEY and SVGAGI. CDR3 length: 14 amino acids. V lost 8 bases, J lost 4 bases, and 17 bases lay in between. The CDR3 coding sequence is TGTGCCAGCGGAAACAGGGCGAGCGGCTATGGCTACACCTTC. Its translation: CASGNRASGYGYTF.

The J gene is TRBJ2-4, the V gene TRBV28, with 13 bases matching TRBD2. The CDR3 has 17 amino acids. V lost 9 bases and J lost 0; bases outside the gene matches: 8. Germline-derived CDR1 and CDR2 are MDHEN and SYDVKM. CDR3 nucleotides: TGTGCCAGTTCGACTAGCGGGGGGCTGGGAGCCAAAAACATTCAGTACTTC. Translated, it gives CASSTSGGLGAKNIQYF.

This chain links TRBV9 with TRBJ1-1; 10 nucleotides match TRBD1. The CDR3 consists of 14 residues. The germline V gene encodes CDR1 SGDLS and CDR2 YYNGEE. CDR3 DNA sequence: TGTGCTACAGGCTCGGGGGACAGGGGATCTGAAGCTTTCTTT. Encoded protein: CATGSGDRGSEAFF.

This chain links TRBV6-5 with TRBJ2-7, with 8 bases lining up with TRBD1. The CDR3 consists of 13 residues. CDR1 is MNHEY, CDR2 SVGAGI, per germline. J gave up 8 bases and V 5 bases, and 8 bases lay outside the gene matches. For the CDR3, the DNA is TGTGCCAGCAGTAGGGGACAGGCGGGACAGCAGTACTTC. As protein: CASSRGQAGQQYF.

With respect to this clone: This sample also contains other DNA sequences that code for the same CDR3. In nucleotides, the CDR3 is TGTGCCAGCAGTTACACCGGGAATCAGCCCCAGCATTTT. It is translated as CASSYTGNQPQHF. The genes are TRBV6-5 and TRBJ1-5; no firm D call. V shed 2 bases and J shed 4 bases, with 6 bases lying between them. Germline V lookup: CDR1 MNHEY, CDR2 SVGAGI. CDR3 length: 13 residues.

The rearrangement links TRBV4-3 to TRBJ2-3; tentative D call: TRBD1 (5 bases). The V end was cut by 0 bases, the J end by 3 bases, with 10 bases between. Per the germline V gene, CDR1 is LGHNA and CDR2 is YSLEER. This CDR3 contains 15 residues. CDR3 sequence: CASSQDLSGTDTQYF. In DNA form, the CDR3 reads TGCGCCAGCAGCCAAGATCTCTCAGGGACAGATACGCAGTATTTT.